The 26 T cell receptor beta chains reported below all come from one sample, sequenced in a study of CD8 T cells in ankylosing spondylitis (dated by TCRdb to about 2017). Library method: 5' RACE. TCRdb records Illumina MiSeq as the sequencer. TCRdb reprocessing: public reads trimmed at Q25 with fastp, clones called with MiXCR, in-frame beta chains kept. Every distinct CDR3 protein forms one entry, paired with its most common genes and DNA. This sample holds some 30,000 distinct CDR3 sequences; about 14% were observed only once. The ten largest clones add up to more than 30% of the sample. The sequencing input was blood. The source is a male donor with ankylosing spondylitis or in good health (not recorded which).

This clonotype was seen a handful of times. This chain links TRBV20-1 with TRBJ2-3; 8 bases map to TRBD2. The J segment lost 3 bases and the V segment lost 3 bases, leaving 8 bases of the junction unmatched. Per germline, CDR1 DFQATT and CDR2 SNEGSKA (reference sequence). The CDR3 length is 15 residues. The CDR3, as DNA: TGCAGTGCTAGGGGCGGGGGACTAGGGACAGATACGCAGTATTTT. Translation: CSARGGGLGTDTQYF.

This clonotype occurred many times. V is TRBV12-3 or TRBV12-4 and J is TRBJ2-7; a weak D match, TRBD1 (5 bases). The CDR3 totals 13 residues. The V gene lost 2 bases and the J gene lost 5 bases, with 10 bases spanning the gap. The CDR3 reads CASSLNRWNEQYV. DNA for the CDR3: TGTGCCAGCAGTTTAAACAGGTGGAACGAGCAGTACGTC.

This chain uses TRBV5-1 with TRBJ2-5; no firm D call. Trimming took off 4 bases at V and 5 bases at J, with 12 bases between the two ends. CDR1 SGHRS and CDR2 YFSETQ come from the germline V gene. CDR3 size: 13 residues. The CDR3 DNA sequence: TGCGCCAGCAGCACAAGCCTAGGGGAGACCCAGTACTTC. Protein product: CASSTSLGETQYF. Full variable domain (rest looked up from reference TRBV5-1 and TRBJ2-5): KAGVTQTPRYLIKTRGQQVTLSCSPISGHRSVSWYQQTPGQGLQFLFEYFSETQRNKGNFPGRFSGRQFSNSRSEMNVSTLELGDSALYLCASSTSLGETQYFGPGTRLLVL.

This clonotype was detected a few times. The chain is built from TRBV6-2 or TRBV6-3 and TRBJ2-2; TRBD1 matches at 9 bases. Per the germline V gene, CDR1 is MNHEY and CDR2 is SVGEGT. The CDR3 has 15 residues. The V and J ends lost 6 bases and 2 bases, in that order; junction bases with no gene match: 4. Here the CDR3 DNA reads TGTGCCAGCAGGCTGGGACAGGGAAACACCGGGGAGCTGTTTTTT. Translated: CASRLGQGNTGELFF.

This sequence joins TRBV20-1 and TRBJ1-2; tentatively, D is TRBD1 (6 bases). Between the trimmed V and J ends, which lost 6 bases and 5 bases, there was a span of 10 bases. The CDR3 has 11 amino acids. Per the germline V gene, CDR1 is DFQATT and CDR2 is SNEGSKA (reference sequence). Here the CDR3 DNA reads TGCAGTGCAAACAGGGCGTATGGCTACACCTTC. Protein product: CSANRAYGYTF.

In its sample, this clonotype was seen a few times. This chain uses TRBV6-2 or TRBV6-3 with TRBJ2-2; D is possibly TRBD2 (5 bases). Germline V lookup: CDR1 MNHEY, CDR2 SVGEGT. The CDR3 is made up of 14 amino acids. V was trimmed by 5 bases and J by 3 bases, leaving 10 bases between them. The CDR3 protein is CASSARGYTGELFF. DNA for the CDR3: TGTGCCAGCAGTGCCCGAGGGTACACCGGGGAGCTGTTTTTT.

This rearrangement joins TRBV5-1 to TRBJ2-2; D unclear. CDR3 length: 14 amino acids. V lost 0 bases, J lost 4 bases, and 7 bases lay in between. The germline V gene has CDR1 SGHRS and CDR2 YFSETQ. CDR3 bases: TGCGCCAGCAGCTTGGCCTGGAGCACCGGGGAGCTGTTTTTT. As protein: CASSLAWSTGELFF.

This clonotype was recorded a few times. This chain connects TRBV11-2 to TRBJ2-3; the D is unclear. The V end was cut by 4 bases, the J end by 2 bases, with 13 bases between. This CDR3 comprises 15 residues. Per germline, CDR1 SGHAT and CDR2 FQNNGV. The CDR3, as DNA: TGTGCCAGCAGCTCGAACCCTAGGGACACAGATACGCAGTATTTT. Translating it yields CASSSNPRDTDTQYF.

V is TRBV7-2 and J is TRBJ2-7; D possibly matches TRBD1 or TRBD2 (5 bases each). Germline V CDR1 and CDR2: SGHTA, FQGNSA. V lost 2 bases to trimming and J lost 4 bases, with 12 bases between them. The CDR3 is 14 residues long. The CDR3 region is CASSLFGREYEQYF. CDR3 nucleotides: TGTGCCAGCAGCTTATTTGGCAGGGAGTACGAGCAGTACTTC.

This clonotype was observed a handful of times. This chain links TRBV5-1 with TRBJ2-7; 8 bases fit TRBD1. Germline CDR1 is SGHRS and CDR2 is YFSETQ. The CDR3 spans 14 residues. The ends lost 1 base at V and 3 bases at J; junction bases unmatched: 3. For the CDR3, the DNA is TGCGCCAGCAGCTTGATAACAGGGGGCTACGAGCAGTACTTC. This translates into CASSLITGGYEQYF.

This clonotype was counted at least ten times. This chain connects TRBV5-1 to TRBJ1-4; maybe TRBD1 (5 bases). The CDR3 is made up of 16 amino acids. Trimming took off 0 bases at V and 5 bases at J, with 14 bases between the two ends. From germline, CDR1 is SGHRS and CDR2 YFSETQ. This chain's CDR3 is CASSLGYQGRNEKLFF. CDR3 in DNA: TGCGCCAGCAGCTTGGGCTACCAGGGCCGGAATGAAAAACTGTTTTTT.

This chain uses TRBV30 with TRBJ1-6, with unresolved D. The CDR3 runs to 14 residues. V dropped 3 bases and J dropped 7 bases, with 13 bases sitting between them. Germline V gene data show CDR1 as GTSNPN and CDR2 as SVGIG (reference sequence). The CDR3 sequence: CAWRARGGNSPLHF. The CDR3 bases are TGTGCCTGGAGGGCCCGGGGTGGCAATTCACCCCTCCACTTT. Complete variable domain (other parts from reference TRBV30 and TRBJ1-6): SQTIHQWPATLVQPVGSPLSLECTVEGTSNPNLYWYRQAAGRGLQLLFYSVGIGQISSEVPQNLSASRPQDRQFILSSKKLLLSDSGFYLCAWRARGGNSPLHFGNGTRLTVT.

This clonotype came up a few times. The V call is TRBV27, the J call TRBJ2-1; D possibly corresponds to TRBD1 (5 bases). Germline V gene lookup returns CDR1 MNHEY and CDR2 SMNVEV (reference sequence). The ends were cut back, 5 bases at V and 5 bases at J, with 13 bases in the middle. This CDR3 contains 14 residues. The CDR3 region is CASSIQGSNNEQFF. The CDR3 region has the DNA TGTGCCAGCAGTATTCAGGGTAGCAACAATGAGCAGTTCTTC.

This clonotype was seen only a few times. The CDR3 region has the DNA TGTGCCACCAGCACCCTCACGACAGGGGGCGGTGAAAAACTGTTTTTT. Its protein is CATSTLTTGGGEKLFF. The rearrangement uses TRBV15 and TRBJ1-4, with 10 bases aligning to TRBD1. The trim removed 4 bases at V and 7 bases at J, leaving 9 bases unmatched. The CDR3 spans 16 residues. Germline CDR1 is LNHNV and CDR2 is YYDKDF (reference sequence).

The table lists this clonotype with a few counts. CDR3 region: CASWSGELFF. The CDR3 DNA sequence: TGTGCCAGCTGGTCCGGGGAGCTGTTTTTT. The rearrangement uses TRBV7-3 and TRBJ2-2; no clear D gene. Looked up from germline, CDR1 is SGHTA and CDR2 is FQGTGA. The CDR3 length is 10 residues. V was trimmed by 8 bases and J by 6 bases, leaving 4 bases between them.

This clonotype has more than one count but fewer than ten. The rearrangement uses TRBV5-1 and TRBJ2-3; possible D gene TRBD2, 5 bases. The germline gives CDR1 SGHRS, CDR2 YFSETQ. Trimming shortened V by 4 bases and J by 7 bases, and 16 bases separated the two germline ends. CDR3 length: 14 amino acids. Here the CDR3 DNA reads TGCGCCAGCAGCAGCGGCTATGAGGTTCATACGCAGTATTTT. It encodes CASSSGYEVHTQYF.

This clonotype was observed a few times. The V gene is TRBV5-1, the J gene TRBJ2-3; 12 nucleotides agree with TRBD2. V was clipped by 4 bases and J by 3 bases; unmatched bases: 6. The CDR3 loop spans 16 amino acids. CDR1 and CDR2 (germline): SGHRS, YFSETQ. The CDR3 reads CASSIGLAGYTDTQYF. In nucleotides, the CDR3 is TGCGCCAGCAGCATCGGACTAGCGGGATATACAGATACGCAGTATTTT.

In its sample, this clonotype was seen a few times. This sequence joins TRBV7-3 and TRBJ2-6; a weak D match, TRBD2 (6 bases). Trimming left V 2 bases short and J 0 bases short, with 20 bases between. Germline values: CDR1 SGHTA, CDR2 FQGTGA. This CDR3 contains 20 residues. The CDR3 region is CASSLEGGRYLNSGANVLTF. CDR3 nucleotide sequence: TGTGCCAGCAGCTTAGAAGGAGGGAGATACCTAAACTCTGGGGCCAACGTCCTGACTTTC.

V usage is TRBV7-9 and J usage is TRBJ2-7; D is uncertain. CDR3 size: 13 residues. The germline V gene has CDR1 SEHNR and CDR2 FQNEAQ (reference sequence). V lost 1 base, J lost 4 bases, and 8 bases lay in between. The CDR3, as DNA: TGTGCCAGCAGCTTAGGTCCTGATTACGAGCAGTACTTC. Translating it yields CASSLGPDYEQYF.

The chain links TRBV3-2 to TRBJ1-1. TRBV3-2 is a listed pseudogene. CDR3 length equals 18 residues. CDR3 amino acids: CASSQDEAVGGYLTEAFF. As DNA, the CDR3 is TGTGCCAGCAGCCAAGATGAAGCAGTGGGTGGATATTTAACTGAAGCTTTCTTT.

This clonotype showed up just a few times. The genes are TRBV7-6 and TRBJ2-1; D is possibly TRBD1 or TRBD2 (5 bases each). Germline assignment: CDR1 SGHVS and CDR2 FNYEAQ. Trimming shortened V by 1 base and J by 10 bases, and 11 bases separated the two germline ends. This CDR3 is 13 amino acids long. The CDR3 spells CASSLEIGDEQFF. CDR3 DNA: TGTGCCAGCAGCTTAGAAATAGGGGACGAGCAGTTCTTC.

A few counts support this clonotype. The chain employs TRBV6-2 or TRBV6-3 and TRBJ1-1; 8 nucleotides align to TRBD1. In germline, CDR1 is MNHEY, CDR2 SVGEGT. The CDR3 is 16 amino acids. The trim removed 0 bases at V and 0 bases at J, leaving 3 bases unmatched. In DNA, the CDR3 is TGTGCCAGCAGTTACTCGACAGGGGAAATGAACACTGAAGCTTTCTTT. Amino acids: CASSYSTGEMNTEAFF.

Only one count was recorded for this clonotype. V gene TRBV30 combines with J gene TRBJ2-2, with 9 bases that match TRBD2. The CDR3 contains 14 residues. Germline CDR1 reads GTSNPN; CDR2 reads SVGIG (reference sequence). With 7 bases clipped from V and 5 bases from J, the junction kept 8 bases outside the gene matches. Here the CDR3 DNA reads TGTGCCTCCGCCCAGCTAGCGGGGACCGGGGAGCTGTTTTTT. Its protein product is CASAQLAGTGELFF.

V usage is TRBV11-2 and J usage is TRBJ2-1; a weak D match, TRBD1 (7 bases). V dropped 5 bases and J dropped 8 bases, with 16 bases sitting between them. The CDR3 length is 14 residues. Germline V gene sequence: CDR1 SGHAT, CDR2 FQNNGV. The CDR3 DNA reads as TGTGCCAGCAGCATCTCGACAGGGAGGTATGAGCAGTTCTTC. This gives the protein CASSISTGRYEQFF.

The chain combines TRBV10-3 with TRBJ2-2; no reliable D call. The CDR3 runs 14 residues. Germline CDR1 reads ENHRY; CDR2 reads SYGVKD. Trimming took off 6 bases at V and 8 bases at J, with 16 bases between the two ends. The CDR3 nucleotides are TGTGCCATCAGCCGACAAGCCCTGGGAGGGGAGCTGTTTTTT. Translation gives CAISRQALGGELFF.

This clonotype appeared a single time. The chain employs TRBV20-1 and TRBJ1-1; no clear D gene. Germline CDR1 and CDR2: DFQATT and SNEGSKA (reference sequence). CDR3 size: 17 residues. Trimming left V 5 bases short and J 0 bases short, with 22 bases between. CDR3 sequence: CSAPPGRADPMNTEAFF. As DNA, the CDR3 is TGCAGTGCTCCCCCGGGGAGAGCCGATCCTATGAACACTGAAGCTTTCTTT.